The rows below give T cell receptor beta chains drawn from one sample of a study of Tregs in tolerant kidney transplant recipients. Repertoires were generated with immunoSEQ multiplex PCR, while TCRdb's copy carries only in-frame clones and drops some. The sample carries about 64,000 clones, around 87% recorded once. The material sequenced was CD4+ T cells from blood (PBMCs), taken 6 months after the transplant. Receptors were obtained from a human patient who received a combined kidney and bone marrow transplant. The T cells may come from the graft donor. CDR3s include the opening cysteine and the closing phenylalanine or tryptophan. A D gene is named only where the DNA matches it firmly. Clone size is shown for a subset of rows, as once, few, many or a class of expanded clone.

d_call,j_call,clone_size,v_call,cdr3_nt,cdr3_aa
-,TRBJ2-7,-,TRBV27,TGTGCCAGCAGGCTCCTCTCCGGGAGAGGGTACGAGCAGTACTTC,CASRLLSGRGYEQYF
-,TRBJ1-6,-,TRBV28,TGTGCCAGCAGTGGGAGCTCCTATAATTCACCCCTCCACTTT,CASSGSSYNSPLHF
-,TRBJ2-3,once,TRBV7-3,TGTGCCAGCAGCTTAAGTGCGGCCACAGATACGCAGTATTTT,CASSLSAATDTQYF
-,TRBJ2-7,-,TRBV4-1,TGCGCCAGCAGTCGCGCTGGCGCCCTAGGGGCTTCCTACGAGCAGTACTTC,CASSRAGALGASYEQYF
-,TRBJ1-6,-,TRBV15,TGTGCCACCAGCAGAGCGGGTTATAATTCCCCCCTCCACTTT,CATSRAGYNSPLHF
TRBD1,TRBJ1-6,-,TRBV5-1,TGCGCCAGCAGCTTTATAACAGGGGTGGGTTCACCCCTCCACTTT,CASSFITGVGSPLHF
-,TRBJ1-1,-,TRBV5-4,TGTGCCAGCAGCTTGCCCAGTTTGAACACTGAAGCTTTCTTT,CASSLPSLNTEAFF
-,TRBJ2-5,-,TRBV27,TGTGCCAGCAGTTTAATGTGGCCCCAAGAGACCCAGTACTTC,CASSLMWPQETQYF
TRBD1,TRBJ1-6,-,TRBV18,TGTGCCAGCTCACTTACAGGGGAAAATAATTCACCCCTCCACTTT,CASSLTGENNSPLHF
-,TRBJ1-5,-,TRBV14,TGTGCCAGCAGCCTGGGACAACATCAGCCCCAGCATTTT,CASSLGQHQPQHF
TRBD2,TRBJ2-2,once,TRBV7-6,TGTGCCAGCAGCTTTCCTAGCGGGAGTGGGGCGAACACCGGGGAGCTGTTTTTT,CASSFPSGSGANTGELFF
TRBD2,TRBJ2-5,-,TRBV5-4,TGTGCCAGCAGCATTAGCAGCGGGGTAGGGGAGACCCAGTACTTC,CASSISSGVGETQYF
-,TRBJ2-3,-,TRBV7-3,TGTGCCAGCAGCTTAATGGGGGGTGGCACAGATACGCAGTATTTT,CASSLMGGGTDTQYF
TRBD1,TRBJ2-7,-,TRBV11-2,TGTGCCAGCAGCATCGACAGGGAAGCCTACGAGCAGTACTTC,CASSIDREAYEQYF
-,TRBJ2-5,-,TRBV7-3,TGTGCCAGCAGCTTAACCCAGGCGGAGACCCAGTACTTC,CASSLTQAETQYF
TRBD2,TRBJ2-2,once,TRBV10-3,TGTGCCATCAGGCCCCCGGGACTAGCGGGGGGCACGAACACCGGGGAGCTGTTTTTT,CAIRPPGLAGGTNTGELFF